This passage covers 17 T cell receptor beta chains from one sample sequenced in a study of blood T cell repertoires in COVID-19. Only in-frame clones appear in the TCRdb table, and some are missing; sequencing was by immunoSEQ multiplex PCR. The profile shows about 130,000 clones, about 81% of them singletons. The sample consisted of peripheral blood. The receptors come from a woman aged 45 to 65 with acute or convalescent COVID-19.

This clone has just one count. This chain links TRBV6-1 with TRBJ1-3; no firm D call. This CDR3 spans 16 amino acids. The ends were cut back, 2 bases at V and 0 bases at J, with 11 bases in the middle. Per the germline V gene, CDR1 is MNHNS and CDR2 is SASEGT. CDR3 sequence: CASSEQEGVSGNTIYF. The DNA of the CDR3 is TGTGCCAGCAGTGAACAAGAAGGAGTCTCTGGAAACACCATATATTTT.

The V call is TRBV18, the J call TRBJ2-6; no clear D gene. There are 15 residues in the CDR3. Between the trimmed V and J ends, which lost 3 bases and 0 bases, there was a span of 6 bases. Germline CDR1 KGHSH, CDR2 LQKENI. This chain's CDR3 is CASSPDISGANVLTF. For the CDR3, the DNA is TGTGCCAGCTCACCCGACATCTCTGGGGCCAACGTCCTGACTTTC.

This clone was seen only a few times. Here the CDR3 DNA reads TGTGCCAGCAGTTTCCCCGGGACAGGGGAAGGGCAGCCCCAGCATTTT. Encoded protein: CASSFPGTGEGQPQHF. The J gene is TRBJ1-5, the V gene TRBV28, with 10 bases that match TRBD1. The CDR3 length is 16 residues. Germline lookup yields CDR1 MDHEN and CDR2 SYDVKM. The V and J ends lost 3 bases and 7 bases, in that order; junction bases with no gene match: 9.

J is TRBJ1-4 and V is TRBV19; D unclear. Germline lookup yields CDR1 LNHDA and CDR2 SQIVND (reference sequence). The V end lost 3 bases, the J end lost 0 bases, and 17 bases lay between the germline ends. The CDR3 consists of 18 residues. The CDR3 DNA reads TGTGCCAGTAGTATTAGTCGCGGTGGTACAACAACTAATGAAAAACTGTTTTTT. Translated: CASSISRGGTTTNEKLFF.

The rearrangement uses TRBV6-2 or TRBV6-3 and TRBJ2-7, with a tentative D call TRBD1 (6 bases). Germline V gene lookup returns CDR1 MNHEY and CDR2 SVGEGT. This CDR3 has 15 amino acids. V shed 5 bases and J shed 0 bases, with 14 bases lying between them. The CDR3, as DNA: TGTGCCAGCAGTCGACCATACAGGGACTCCTACGAGCAGTACTTC. This codes for CASSRPYRDSYEQYF.

This chain joins TRBV10-1 and TRBJ1-4; D is unresolved. V shed 6 bases and J shed 0 bases, with 8 bases lying between them. This CDR3 has 14 residues. Germline V gene lookup returns CDR1 WNHNN and CDR2 SYGVQD (reference sequence). The CDR3 here is CASSAGATNEKLFF. The CDR3 bases are TGCGCCAGCAGCGCCGGAGCAACTAATGAAAAACTGTTTTTT.

The V call is TRBV18, the J call TRBJ2-2; D may be TRBD1 (5 bases). V shed 3 bases and J shed 1 base, with 9 bases lying between them. The CDR3 is 15 residues long. Germline CDR1 is KGHSH and CDR2 is LQKENI. The CDR3 spells CASSPQTGNTGELFF. The DNA of the CDR3 is TGTGCCAGCTCACCGCAAACAGGGAACACCGGGGAGCTGTTTTTT.

The CDR3 protein is CASSFTGTRQETQYF. In nucleotides, the CDR3 is TGCGCCAGCAGCTTCACCGGGACACGTCAAGAGACCCAGTACTTC. The V gene is TRBV5-1, the J gene TRBJ2-5; tentative D call: TRBD1 (6 bases). Germline CDR1 reads SGHRS; CDR2 reads YFSETQ. V shed 2 bases and J shed 2 bases, with 13 bases lying between them. This CDR3 region has 15 residues.

This clone was seen many times. The sample holds other DNA sequences that translate to the same CDR3. The chain is built from TRBV29-1 and TRBJ2-2; TRBD1 agrees at 7 bases. Germline trimming cut 2 bases from V and 3 bases from J; bases unmatched to any gene: 3. The CDR3 spans 14 residues. From germline, CDR1 is SQVTM and CDR2 ANQGSEA. Here the CDR3 reads CSVEFTGDTGELFF. CDR3 DNA: TGCAGCGTTGAATTTACAGGGGACACCGGGGAGCTGTTTTTT.

V gene TRBV6-1 combines with J gene TRBJ1-1; possibly TRBD1 for D (6 bases). Germline-derived CDR1 and CDR2 are MNHNS and SASEGT. Trimming removed 1 base from V and 5 bases from J, with 11 bases in between. The length of the CDR3 is 14 residues. CDR3 residues: CASSEVFRGTEAFF. Here the CDR3 DNA reads TGTGCCAGCAGTGAAGTATTCAGGGGTACTGAAGCTTTCTTT.

The chain uses TRBV2 and TRBJ2-7, with 7 bases aligning to TRBD1. V was pared by 3 bases and J by 3 bases, with 8 bases of the junction left unmatched. CDR3 length equals 15 residues. Germline V lookup: CDR1 SNHLY, CDR2 FYNNEI. Written as DNA, the CDR3 is TGTGCCAGCAGTGAGGACAGGCCAAATCTCTACGAGCAGTACTTC. Translating it yields CASSEDRPNLYEQYF.

V is TRBV4-2 and J is TRBJ1-2; 10 positions match TRBD1. Germline trimming cut 0 bases from V and 6 bases from J; bases unmatched to any gene: 7. Germline V CDR1 and CDR2: LGHNA, YNFKEQ. The CDR3 contains 16 residues. Here the CDR3 DNA reads TGTGCCAGCAGCCAAGAAGGGACAGGGGAACTTAATGGCTACACCTTC. This sequence encodes CASSQEGTGELNGYTF.

The count of this clone is one. The genes are TRBV18 and TRBJ1-1, with D possibly being TRBD1 (6 bases). Germline loops: CDR1 KGHSH, CDR2 LQKENI. Trimming took 3 bases from V and 11 from J, leaving 13 bases between them. The CDR3 is made up of 12 amino acids. CDR3 sequence: CASSPEQGRAFF. As DNA, the CDR3 is TGTGCCAGCTCACCGGAACAGGGTCGGGCTTTCTTT.

The chain uses TRBV5-1 and TRBJ1-1; D is ambiguous. Trimming removed 1 base from V and 2 bases from J, with 12 bases in between. The germline CDR1 and CDR2 sequences are SGHRS and YFSETQ. The CDR3 sequence is 15 residues long. CDR3 residues: CASSLSLSTNTEAFF. CDR3 DNA sequence: TGCGCCAGCAGCTTGTCACTGTCCACTAACACTGAAGCTTTCTTT.

The J gene is TRBJ2-1, the V gene TRBV5-5, with D possibly being TRBD2 (6 bases). V was pared by 4 bases and J by 8 bases, with 22 bases between. This CDR3 comprises 16 residues. CDR1 and CDR2 from the germline V gene are SGHKS and YYEKEE (reference sequence). This chain's CDR3 is CASSPTGEEGNDEQFF. For the CDR3, the DNA is TGTGCCAGCAGCCCCACCGGGGAGGAGGGAAACGATGAGCAGTTCTTC.

This clone was found once. The gene calls are TRBV5-1 and TRBJ1-5; D remains ambiguous. Trimming left V 0 bases short and J 2 bases short, with 9 bases between. Looked up from germline, CDR1 is SGHRS and CDR2 is YFSETQ. The CDR3 contains 15 residues. The CDR3 reads CASSLAGQGNQPQHF. CDR3 DNA: TGCGCCAGCAGCTTGGCTGGGCAGGGCAATCAGCCCCAGCATTTT.

The rearrangement links TRBV9 to TRBJ1-1, with D possibly matching TRBD1 (6 bases). CDR3 length: 15 amino acids. V lost 4 bases to trimming and J lost 0 bases, with 13 bases between them. Germline CDR1 and CDR2: SGDLS and YYNGEE. The CDR3: CASSPRQEMNTEAFF. The DNA for the CDR3 is TGTGCCAGCAGCCCCCGACAGGAGATGAACACTGAAGCTTTCTTT.